The 5 T cell receptor beta chains below were found in one sample sequenced in a study of T cells in Graves' hyperthyroidism and ophthalmopathy (dated by TCRdb to about 2019). The library was prepared using multiplex PCR. Reads for this sample came from an Illumina HiSeq 2000. The TCR beta CDR3 regions were amplified from RNA transcripts. For the first round of RT-PCR on the TCR CDR3, the HTBI primer set was used together with the Qiagen OneStep RT-PCR kit. The public sequencing data were trimmed at Q25 with fastp and processed into clonotypes with MiXCR by TCRdb, which kept only in-frame beta chains. Under each unique CDR3 protein, matching rows form one entry showing the most common genes and DNA. Recorded for this sample are some 340,000 distinct CDR3 sequences; roughly 13% of them occurred a single time. The ten largest clones capture almost 35% of the sample. Sequences were obtained from blood. The receptor source for this set is a woman aged 40-49 years with Graves' ophthalmopathy.

The chain joins TRBV20-1 to TRBJ1-2; D gene unclear. This CDR3 has 13 residues. V was shortened by 6 bases and J by 0 bases, with 11 bases between the two germline ends. Germline values: CDR1 DFQATT, CDR2 SNEGSKA (reference sequence). The CDR3 nucleotides read TGCAGTGCGGAGGGAGTTTCTAACTATGGCTACACCTTC. Protein sequence: CSAEGVSNYGYTF.

This clonotype was detected ten times or more. The chain recombines TRBV10-3 with TRBJ1-4; D unclear. Per germline, CDR1 ENHRY and CDR2 SYGVKD. The CDR3 runs to 14 residues. Trimming took 0 bases from V and 7 from J, leaving 9 bases between them. CDR3 in DNA: TGTGCCATCAGTGAGTCGACGGGGATTGAAAAACTGTTTTTT. Its protein product is CAISESTGIEKLFF.

This clonotype has ten or more counts. The gene calls are TRBV2 and TRBJ2-7; D unresolved. The germline CDR1 and CDR2 sequences are SNHLY and FYNNEI. V lost 3 bases and J 0 bases, leaving 9 bases between the germline ends. The CDR3 contains 14 residues. The CDR3 DNA follows: TGTGCCAGCAGTGATTGGCTGAGCTCCTACGAGCAGTACTTC. This translates into CASSDWLSSYEQYF.

The CDR3, as DNA: TGTGCCAGTAGTAAACAGGTCGGTGAGCAGTTCTTC. Translation gives CASSKQVGEQFF. The chain carries TRBV19 and TRBJ2-1; tentatively, D is TRBD1 (5 bases). CDR3 length: 12 residues. Germline lookup yields CDR1 LNHDA and CDR2 SQIVND (reference sequence). The V and J ends lost 4 bases and 9 bases respectively, with 10 bases between them.

This clonotype came up many times. The CDR3 DNA reads TGTGCCAGCAGTTTGCGCCAGGGGAGCTATGGCTACACCTTC. Translated, it gives CASSLRQGSYGYTF. The chain recombines TRBV12-3 or TRBV12-4 with TRBJ1-2; tentatively, D is TRBD1 (6 bases). The CDR3 is 14 amino acids. The V end was cut by 3 bases, the J end by 4 bases, with 12 bases between.